The clone carrying this TCR beta chain was observed a few times. The antigen remains undetermined. The record originates from a study of T-cell reconstitution after alpha-beta-depleted transplantation in children. Preparing the TCRbeta library involved the use of unique molecular identifiers. One entry per CDR3 protein, called by TCRdb with MiXCR from the PCR reads. The sample holds over 200,000 distinct CDR3 sequences; approximately 8.4% are singletons and the top ten take roughly 36%. Study observations and caveats: Reports say that about two months after transplant, the alpha-beta T cells came out of several hundred graft clones that had expanded.

Germline CDR1 and CDR2: DFQATT and SNEGSKA (reference sequence). This CDR3 is 14 amino acids long. V was trimmed by 0 bases and J by 2 bases, leaving 8 bases between them. This chain connects TRBV20-1 to TRBJ1-5; D not certain. The TCR sequence derives from a male patient between 2 and 15 years old who had a stem cell transplant for acute myeloid leukemia, so the T cells may come from the graft donor. The sequencing used PBMCs, mostly from graft donor cells, collected 360 days after TCRalphabeta/CD19-depleted stem cell transplant. The CDR3 DNA reads TGCAGTGCTAGAGACACAATTGGCAATCAGCCCCAGCATTTT. Translating gives CSARDTIGNQPQHF.